This T cell receptor (beta chain) was identified during a study of cytomegalovirus exposure and HLA in healthy donors. The study's findings and limits: In a later analysis, first-cohort TCR clusters were found to tend to co-occur in the 90 to 150 validation repertoires. Specific recognition of CMV antigens was confirmed in vitro for three chains (all CMV-associated). According to reports, the classifier identified cytomegalovirus status with high specificity and sensitivity. The study flagged some 180 TCR beta chains as cytomegalovirus-associated.

Data came from immunoSEQ multiplex PCR; TCRdb stores just in-frame clones and leaves some out. This table has roughly 300,000 clones, roughly 90% appearing once. Germline-derived CDR1 and CDR2 are SGHDT and YYEEEE. The CDR3 sequence is 16 residues long. The J segment lost 6 bases and the V segment lost 4 bases, leaving 12 bases of the junction unmatched. As concerns this clone: Its matching antigen is unknown.

The receptor's source is a woman younger than 35 in good health and CMV-seronegative. Material: PBMCs. The chain employs TRBV5-6 and TRBJ2-3, with 9 bases that match TRBD1. The CDR3 bases are TGTGCCAGCAGCACCCGGGACAGGGCCCTCCGGGATACGCAGTATTTT. Encoded protein: CASSTRDRALRDTQYF. Together with reference TRBV5-6 and TRBJ2-3, the CDR3 gives the full variable domain: DAGVTQSPTHLIKTRGQQVTLRCSPKSGHDTVSWYQQALGQGPQFIFQYYEEEERQRGNFPDRFSGHQFPNYSSELNVNALLLGDSALYLCASSTRDRALRDTQYFGPGTRLTVL.